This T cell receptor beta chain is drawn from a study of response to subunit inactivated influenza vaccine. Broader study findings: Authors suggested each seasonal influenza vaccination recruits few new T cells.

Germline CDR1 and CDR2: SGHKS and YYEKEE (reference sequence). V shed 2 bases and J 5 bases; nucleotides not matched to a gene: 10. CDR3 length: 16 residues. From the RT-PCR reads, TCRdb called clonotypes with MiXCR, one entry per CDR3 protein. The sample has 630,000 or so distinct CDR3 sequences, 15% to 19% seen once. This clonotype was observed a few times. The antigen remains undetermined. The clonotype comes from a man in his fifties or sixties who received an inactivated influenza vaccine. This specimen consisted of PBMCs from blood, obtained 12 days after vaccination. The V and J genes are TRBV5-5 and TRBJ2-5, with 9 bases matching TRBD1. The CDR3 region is CASSLRTGALRETQYF. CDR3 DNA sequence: TGTGCCAGCAGCTTAAGGACAGGGGCCCTTAGGGAGACCCAGTACTTC.